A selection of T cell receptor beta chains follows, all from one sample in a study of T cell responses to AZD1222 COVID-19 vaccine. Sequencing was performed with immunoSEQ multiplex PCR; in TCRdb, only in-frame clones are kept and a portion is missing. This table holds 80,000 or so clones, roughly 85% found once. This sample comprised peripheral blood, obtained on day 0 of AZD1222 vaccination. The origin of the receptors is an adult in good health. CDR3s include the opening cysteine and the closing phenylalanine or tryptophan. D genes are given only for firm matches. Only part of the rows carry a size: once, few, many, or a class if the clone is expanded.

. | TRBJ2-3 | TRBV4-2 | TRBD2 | TGTGCCAGCAGCCTCGGGGGTAGCGGGAGGGCTAGCACAGATACGCAGTATTTT | CASSLGGSGRASTDTQYF
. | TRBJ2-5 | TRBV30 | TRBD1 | TGTGCCTGGGGGGGGGACAGGGACGGAGAGACCCAGTACTTC | CAWGGDRDGETQYF
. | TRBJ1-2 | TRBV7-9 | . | TGTGCCAGCACCCGGCCTGGGGGAGGAGGCTACACCTTC | CASTRPGGGGYTF
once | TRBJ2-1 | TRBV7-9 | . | TGTGCCAGCAGCTTATCCAGCCCCAATGAGCAGTTCTTC | CASSLSSPNEQFF
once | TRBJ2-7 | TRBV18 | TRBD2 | TGTGCCAGCTCACCACCCCAAGCGGGAGTGTACGAGCAGTACTTC | CASSPPQAGVYEQYF
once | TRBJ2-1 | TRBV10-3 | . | TGTGCCATCAGTGAGTCTCCCAGCGACAATGAGCAGTTCTTC | CAISESPSDNEQFF
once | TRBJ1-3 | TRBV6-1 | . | TGTGCCAGCAGTGAAAATCGGTCCTGGGGAAACACCATATATTTT | CASSENRSWGNTIYF
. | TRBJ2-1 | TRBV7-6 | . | TGTGCCAGCAGCTTACGTGGGGGAGTTATCACCCTCGGATACAATGAGCAGTTCTTC | CASSLRGGVITLGYNEQFF
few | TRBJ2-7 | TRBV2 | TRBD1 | TGTGCCAGCAGGGAGACAGGGGGCTATTACGAGCAGTACTTC | CASRETGGYYEQYF
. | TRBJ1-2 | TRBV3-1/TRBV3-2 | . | TGTGCCAGCAGCCACACGGCGGGACTCTTCTATGGCTACACCTTC | CASSHTAGLFYGYTF
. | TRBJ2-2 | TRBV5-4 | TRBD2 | TGTGCCAGCAGCCCTTCAGCGGGAGGGACCGGGGAGCTGTTTTTT | CASSPSAGGTGELFF
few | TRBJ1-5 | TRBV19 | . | TGTGCCAGTAGACGGAGCGGGGTCGTCAATCAGCCCCAGCATTTT | CASRRSGVVNQPQHF
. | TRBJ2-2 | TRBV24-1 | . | TGTGCCACCAGTGATGCTACAGCAACCGGGGAGCTGTTTTTT | CATSDATATGELFF
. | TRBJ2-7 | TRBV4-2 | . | TGTGCCAGCAGCCAAGATGGGACCTTATCCGAGCAGTACTTC | CASSQDGTLSEQYF
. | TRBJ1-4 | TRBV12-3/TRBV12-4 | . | TGTGCCAGCAGTTTTGAAGGAGAAAAACTGTTTTTT | CASSFEGEKLFF
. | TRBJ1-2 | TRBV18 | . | TGTGCCAGCTCACCGGCCGGAAACTACTATGGCTACACCTTC | CASSPAGNYYGYTF
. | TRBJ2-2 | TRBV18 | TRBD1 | TGTGCCAGCTCACCCGGGACAGGGAGGACCGGGGAGCTGTTTTTT | CASSPGTGRTGELFF
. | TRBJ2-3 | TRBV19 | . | TGTGCCAGTAGTACGGACCAGGGGTGGGATACGCAGTATTTT | CASSTDQGWDTQYF
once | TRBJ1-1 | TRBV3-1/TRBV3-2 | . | TGTGCCAGCAGCAAGTGGGTGTTCACTGAAGCTTTCTTT | CASSKWVFTEAFF
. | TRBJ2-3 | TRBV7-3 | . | TGTGCCAGCAGCTTAGGTCAGGTCCAGGGTACGCAGTATTTT | CASSLGQVQGTQYF
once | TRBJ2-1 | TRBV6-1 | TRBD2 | TGTGCCAGCAGTGAAATATGGGTGGTAGGTAGCGGGAGGGCTCGGAATGAGCAGTTCTTC | CASSEIWVVGSGRARNEQFF
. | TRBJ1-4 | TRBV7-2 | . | TGTGCCAGCAGCTTAAACAGGGTTGGAACTAATGAAAAACTGTTTTTT | CASSLNRVGTNEKLFF
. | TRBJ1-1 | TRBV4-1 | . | TGCGCCAGCAGCCAAGACGGACGGCCGAACACTGAAGCTTTCTTT | CASSQDGRPNTEAFF
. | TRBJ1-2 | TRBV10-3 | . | TGTGCCATCAAAACGGCGGACAGCAACTATGGCTACACCTTC | CAIKTADSNYGYTF
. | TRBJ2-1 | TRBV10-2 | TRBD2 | TGCGCCAGCAGTGAGTCCGGGACTAGCGGGGGCCTAGGGAGGAATGAGCAGTTCTTC | CASSESGTSGGLGRNEQFF
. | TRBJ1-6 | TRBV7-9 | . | TGTGCCAGCAGCTTAGTCGACAGTAATAATTCACCCCTCCACTTT | CASSLVDSNNSPLHF
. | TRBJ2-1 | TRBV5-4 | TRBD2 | TGTGCCCGCCGCGGGGGGGGGCTAGCGGGAGTCCTTTCCTACAATGAGCAGTTCTTC | CARRGGGLAGVLSYNEQFF
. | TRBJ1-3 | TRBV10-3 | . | TGTGCCATCAGTAGCCCCCCCGGAAACACCATATATTTT | CAISSPPGNTIYF
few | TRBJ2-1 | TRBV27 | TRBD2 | TGTGCCAGCAATCCCATGGGGACTAGCTTCTACAATGAGCAGTTCTTC | CASNPMGTSFYNEQFF
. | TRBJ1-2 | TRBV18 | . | TGTGCCAGCTCCAACCAGGGAGGGGATGGCTACACCTTC | CASSNQGGDGYTF
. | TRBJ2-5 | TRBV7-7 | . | TGTGCTAGCAGCCCGACCGATAAAGAGACCCAGTACTTC | CASSPTDKETQYF
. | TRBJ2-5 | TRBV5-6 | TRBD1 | TGTGCCAGCAGCCAGGCCCGGGACAGAGTAGAGACCCAGTACTTC | CASSQARDRVETQYF
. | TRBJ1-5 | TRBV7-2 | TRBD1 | TGTGCCAGCAGCCCCCAGGACAGGGAAGATCAGCCCCAGCATTTT | CASSPQDREDQPQHF
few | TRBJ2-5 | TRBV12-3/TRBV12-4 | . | TGTGCCAGCAGTTTAGGAGAGACCCAGTACTTC | CASSLGETQYF
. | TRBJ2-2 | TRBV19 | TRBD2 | TGTGCCAGTAGCCCTCGAGGACTAGGGCTCACCGGGGAGCTGTTTTTT | CASSPRGLGLTGELFF
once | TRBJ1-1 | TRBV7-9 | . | TGTGCCAGCAGCGCTACAGTGAACACTGAAGCTTTCTTT | CASSATVNTEAFF
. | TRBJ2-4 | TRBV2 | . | TGTGCCAGCAGGCCCCGGTCGCGGCGGGACGGGATCATTCAGTACTTC | CASRPRSRRDGIIQYF
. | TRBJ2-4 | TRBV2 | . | TGTGCCATCCACAGCGACCGAGCCAAAAACATTCAGTACTTC | CAIHSDRAKNIQYF
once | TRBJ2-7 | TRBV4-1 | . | TGCGCCAGCAGCCAAGATGGGTCGGGCAGCTCCTACGAGCAGTACTTC | CASSQDGSGSSYEQYF
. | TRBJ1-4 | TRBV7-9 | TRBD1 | TGTGCCAGCAAGGGAGTTGGGACAGCTAATGAAAAACTGTTTTTT | CASKGVGTANEKLFF
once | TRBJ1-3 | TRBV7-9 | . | TGTGCCAGCAAGATCCAGCCCTCTGGAAACACCATATATTTT | CASKIQPSGNTIYF
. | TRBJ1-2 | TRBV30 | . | TGTGCCTGGTTGAGGCGGAACTATGGCTACACCTTC | CAWLRRNYGYTF
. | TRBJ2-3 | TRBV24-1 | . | TGTGCCACCAGTGACAGGGTCACAGATACGCAGTATTTT | CATSDRVTDTQYF
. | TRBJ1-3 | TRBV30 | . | TGTGCCTGGAGTGTCGGGGGCTCTGGAAACACCATATATTTT | CAWSVGGSGNTIYF
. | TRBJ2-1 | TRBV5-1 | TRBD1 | TGCGCCAGCAGCTTGGGACAGGGGCCCTACAATGAGCAGTTCTTC | CASSLGQGPYNEQFF
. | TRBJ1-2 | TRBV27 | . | TGTGCCAGCAGTACAAACACCGGACTCATCTATGGCTACACCTTC | CASSTNTGLIYGYTF
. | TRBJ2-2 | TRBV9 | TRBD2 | TGTGCCAGCAGCACCCGGACTAGCGGGAGGTCGGCCGGGGAGCTGTTTTTT | CASSTRTSGRSAGELFF
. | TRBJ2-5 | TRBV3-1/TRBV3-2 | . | TGTGCCAGCAGCCGAGGGAGAGAGACCCAGTACTTC | CASSRGRETQYF
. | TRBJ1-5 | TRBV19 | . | TGTGCCAGCAGTCCCCGAGGGACTATCAATCAGCCCCAGCATTTT | CASSPRGTINQPQHF
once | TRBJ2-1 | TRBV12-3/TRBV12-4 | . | TGTGCCAGCAGTGGCGAGCATAGTGAGCAGTTCTTC | CASSGEHSEQFF
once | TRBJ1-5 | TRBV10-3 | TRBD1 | TGTGCCATCAGTCAACAGGGGGGTCAGCCCCAGCATTTT | CAISQQGGQPQHF
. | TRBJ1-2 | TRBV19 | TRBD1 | TGTGCCAGTAGTAGGGACAGCCACTATGGCTACACCTTC | CASSRDSHYGYTF
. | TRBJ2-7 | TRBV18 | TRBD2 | TGTGCCAGCTCACCACTGGGGACTAGCTACGAGCAGTACTTC | CASSPLGTSYEQYF
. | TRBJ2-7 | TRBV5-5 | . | TGTGCCAGCAGGAGCAACCGGGATTACTACGAGCAGTACTTC | CASRSNRDYYEQYF
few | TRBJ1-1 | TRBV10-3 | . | TGTGCCATCCGCAGCAGGGAAACTGAAGCTTTCTTT | CAIRSRETEAFF
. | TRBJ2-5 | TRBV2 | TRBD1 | TGTGCCAGCAGTGAAGGAGGGACAGGGCGGGAGACCCAGTACTTC | CASSEGGTGRETQYF
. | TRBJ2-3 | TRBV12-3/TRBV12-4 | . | TGTGCCAGCAGCATAGTAGGAGATACGCAGTATTTT | CASSIVGDTQYF